This TCR beta chain was documented in a study of response to subunit inactivated influenza vaccine. This clonotype was counted many times. Its antigen is still unknown. The CDR3 loop spans 11 amino acids. Trimming took off 3 bases at V and 7 bases at J, with 5 bases between the two ends. TCRdb itself ran the RT-PCR reads through MiXCR, one entry per CDR3 protein. The table records approximately 480,000 distinct CDR3 sequences, approximately 11% of them present only once. Study-level findings and limits: Few new T cells, the authors suggested, are recruited by each seasonal influenza vaccination.

This rearrangement joins TRBV12-3 or TRBV12-4 to TRBJ2-3, with D unresolved. The sample in question was PBMCs from blood, obtained more than 35 days after vaccination. This receptor was taken from a man aged 50 or older who received an inactivated influenza vaccine. The CDR3 sequence is CASSFVNTQYF. In DNA form, the CDR3 reads TGTGCCAGCAGTTTCGTAAATACGCAGTATTTT.